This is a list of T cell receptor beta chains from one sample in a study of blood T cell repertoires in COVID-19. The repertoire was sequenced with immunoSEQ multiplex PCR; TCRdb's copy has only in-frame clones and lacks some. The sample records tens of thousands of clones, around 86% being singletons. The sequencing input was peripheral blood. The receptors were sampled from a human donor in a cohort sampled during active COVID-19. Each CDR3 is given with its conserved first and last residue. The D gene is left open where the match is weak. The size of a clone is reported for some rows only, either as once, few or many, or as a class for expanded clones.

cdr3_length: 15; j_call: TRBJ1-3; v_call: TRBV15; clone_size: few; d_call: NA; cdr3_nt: TGTGCCACCAGCAGAGAGACATACTCTGGAAACACCATATATTTT; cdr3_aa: CATSRETYSGNTIYF
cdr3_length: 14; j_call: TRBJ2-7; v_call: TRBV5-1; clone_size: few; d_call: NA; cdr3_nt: TGCGCCAGCAGCTTATCTTTCGTGAACTCGAAACAGTACTTC; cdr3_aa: CASSLSFVNSKQYF
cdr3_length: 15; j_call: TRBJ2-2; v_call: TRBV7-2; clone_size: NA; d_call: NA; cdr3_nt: TGTGCCAGCAGCCCCTCCCGGACGGGGACCGGGGAGCTGTTTTTT; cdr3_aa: CASSPSRTGTGELFF
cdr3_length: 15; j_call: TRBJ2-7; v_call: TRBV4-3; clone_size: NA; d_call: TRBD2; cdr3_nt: TGCGCCAGCAGTCCGTTAGCGGGGAGCTCCTACGAGCAGTACTTC; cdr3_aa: CASSPLAGSSYEQYF
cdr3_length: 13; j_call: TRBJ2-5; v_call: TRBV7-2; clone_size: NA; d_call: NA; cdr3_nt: TGTGCCAGCAGCGCCCCGGGGCAAGAGACCCAGTACTTC; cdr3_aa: CASSAPGQETQYF
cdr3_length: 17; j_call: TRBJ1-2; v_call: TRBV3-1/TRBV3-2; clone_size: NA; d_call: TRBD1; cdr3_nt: TGTGCCAGCAGCTTAAGGACTTCCGGGACAGCTGCCTATGGCTACACCTTC; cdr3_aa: CASSLRTSGTAAYGYTF
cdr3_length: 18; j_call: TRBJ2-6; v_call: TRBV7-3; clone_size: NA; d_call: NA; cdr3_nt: TGTGCCAGCAGCCCCCAGTGGGGGGTCTCCTCTGGGGCCAACGTCCTGACTTTC; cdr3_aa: CASSPQWGVSSGANVLTF
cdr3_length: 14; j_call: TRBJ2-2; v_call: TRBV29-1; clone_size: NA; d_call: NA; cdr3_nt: TGCAGCGTCCGGGAACAGTCGAACACCGGGGAGCTGTTTTTT; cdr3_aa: CSVREQSNTGELFF
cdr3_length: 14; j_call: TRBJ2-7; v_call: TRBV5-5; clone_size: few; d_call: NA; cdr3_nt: TGTGCCAGCAGCACGGGACGGGGGGCTAGTCAGCAGTACTTC; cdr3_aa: CASSTGRGASQQYF
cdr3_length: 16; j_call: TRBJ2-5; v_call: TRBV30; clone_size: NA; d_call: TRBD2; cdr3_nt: TGTGCCTGGAGTGTAGGGACTAGCGGGAGTGGAGAGACCCAGTACTTC; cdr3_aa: CAWSVGTSGSGETQYF
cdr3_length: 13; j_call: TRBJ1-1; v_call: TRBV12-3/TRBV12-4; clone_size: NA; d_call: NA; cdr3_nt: TGTGCCAGCAGTTACAGGGTACCCACTGAAGCTTTCTTT; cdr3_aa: CASSYRVPTEAFF
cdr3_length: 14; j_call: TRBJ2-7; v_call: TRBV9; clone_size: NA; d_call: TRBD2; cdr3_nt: TGTGCCAGCAGCCCTTTGACTAGCGGTTACGAGCAGTACTTC; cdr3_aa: CASSPLTSGYEQYF
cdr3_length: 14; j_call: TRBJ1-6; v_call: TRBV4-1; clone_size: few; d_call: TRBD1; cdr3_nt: TGCGCCAGCAGCCCTGGACAGGGGATCCCACCCCTCCACTTT; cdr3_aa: CASSPGQGIPPLHF
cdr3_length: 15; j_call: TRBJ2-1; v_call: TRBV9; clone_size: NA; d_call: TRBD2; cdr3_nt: TGTGCCAGCAGCGCCCTAGCGGGAGTGAAAGGTGAGCAGTTCTTC; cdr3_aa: CASSALAGVKGEQFF
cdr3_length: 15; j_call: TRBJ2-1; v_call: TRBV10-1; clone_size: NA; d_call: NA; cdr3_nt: TGCGCCAGCAGTGGGAACGACTTTTCCTACAATGAGCAGTTCTTC; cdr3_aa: CASSGNDFSYNEQFF
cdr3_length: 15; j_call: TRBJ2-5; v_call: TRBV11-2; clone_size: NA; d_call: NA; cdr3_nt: TGTGCCAGCAGCTTCGGCGGGATAGCTTTAGAGACCCAGTACTTC; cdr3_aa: CASSFGGIALETQYF
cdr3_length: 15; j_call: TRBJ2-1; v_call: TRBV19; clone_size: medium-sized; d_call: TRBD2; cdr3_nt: TGTGCCAGTAGTATCCGGGACTACTCCTACAATGAGCAGTTCTTC; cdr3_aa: CASSIRDYSYNEQFF
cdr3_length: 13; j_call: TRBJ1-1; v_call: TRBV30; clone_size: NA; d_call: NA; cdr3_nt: TGTGCCTGGAGTGTACCGGGATACACTGAAGCTTTCTTT; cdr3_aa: CAWSVPGYTEAFF
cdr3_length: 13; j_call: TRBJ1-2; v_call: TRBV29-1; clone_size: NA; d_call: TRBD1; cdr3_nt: TGCAGCGTGGTTGAGGGGGCTAGCTATGGCTACACCTTC; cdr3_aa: CSVVEGASYGYTF
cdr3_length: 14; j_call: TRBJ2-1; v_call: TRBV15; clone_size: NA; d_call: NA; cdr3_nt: TGTGCCACCAGCAGACAACTAAGCGGCGATGAGCAGTTCTTC; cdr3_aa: CATSRQLSGDEQFF